The 10 T cell receptor beta chains in this list originate from one sample, sequenced in a study of blood T cells in healthy people across ages. With a J-beta primer mix and a sample-barcoded 5' primer, a second PCR ran 7 to 11 cycles. TCRdb re-derived calls from the 5' RACE reads in MiXCR, one entry per CDR3 protein. The sample holds 650,000 to 1,000,000 distinct CDR3 sequences, 36% seen once. Source material: blood. The receptors derive from a man aged 18-30 years in good health.

The chain carries TRBV4-2 and TRBJ1-6; no reliable D call. This CDR3 is 12 amino acids long. Trimming removed 4 bases at V and 8 bases at J, with 6 bases between. Germline V gene sequence: CDR1 LGHNA, CDR2 YNFKEQ. The CDR3 bases are TGTGCCAGCAGCCGTGGGGATTCACCCCTCCACTTT. It specifies CASSRGDSPLHF.

In its sample, this clonotype was seen a few times. The V call is TRBV4-2, the J call TRBJ1-1; unclear D gene. Trimming removed 2 bases from V and 0 bases from J, with 7 bases in between. The CDR3 runs to 14 residues. In germline, CDR1 is LGHNA, CDR2 YNFKEQ. CDR3 coding DNA: TGTGCCAGCAGCCAATACGACCTGAACACTGAAGCTTTCTTT. The encoded protein is CASSQYDLNTEAFF.

This clonotype showed up many times. The rearrangement links TRBV12-3 or TRBV12-4 to TRBJ2-1, with 7 bases lining up with TRBD1. Trimming removed 0 bases from V and 8 bases from J; junction bases left unmatched: 16. The CDR3 is 18 residues long. In nucleotides, the CDR3 is TGTGCCAGCAGTTTAGCGATTTCTCCCCCAGGGGGTTATCATGAGCAGTTCTTC. Protein product: CASSLAISPPGGYHEQFF.

The genes are TRBV20-1 and TRBJ2-3; 8 bases line up with TRBD2. Germline V CDR1 and CDR2: DFQATT, SNEGSKA (reference sequence). Germline trimming cut 5 bases from V and 3 bases from J; bases unmatched to any gene: 7. CDR3 length: 14 amino acids. The CDR3 nucleotides read TGCAGTGCTGAGCCCCGGGAGGGGACAGATACGCAGTATTTT. It translates to CSAEPREGTDTQYF.

This chain connects TRBV6-4 to TRBJ2-3, with 7 bases identical to TRBD2. CDR1 and CDR2 (germline): MRHNA, SNTAGT. V dropped 6 bases and J dropped 4; count of bases not matched to a gene: 13. CDR3 length equals 16 residues. The CDR3 DNA reads as TGTGCCAGCAGCCCGGGAGTCAAGCGGGGCCCAGATACGCAGTATTTT. Translating it yields CASSPGVKRGPDTQYF.

V and J are TRBV4-1 and TRBJ2-5, with D perhaps being TRBD1 or TRBD2 (5 bases each). V lost 2 bases and J 3 bases, leaving 19 bases between the germline ends. Germline values: CDR1 MGHRA, CDR2 YSYEKL. CDR3 size: 17 residues. CDR3: CASSQRFPGREEETQYF. Here the CDR3 DNA reads TGCGCCAGCAGCCAAAGGTTTCCGGGACGAGAGGAAGAGACCCAGTACTTC.

This chain links TRBV4-2 with TRBJ2-1; maybe TRBD1 (6 bases). The J call could be wrong; TRBJ2-7 is a better fit for the DNA end. Germline-derived CDR1 and CDR2 are LGHNA and YNFKEQ. The CDR3 totals 15 residues. The CDR3 sequence is CASSQRTESYNEQYF. The CDR3 DNA is TGTGCCAGCAGCCAGAGGACAGAATCCTACAATGAGCAGTACTTC.

Many counts were recorded for this clonotype. The genes are TRBV4-2 and TRBJ2-1; TRBD1 might be the D (5 bases). Germline loops: CDR1 LGHNA, CDR2 YNFKEQ. CDR3 length: 16 residues. Between the trimmed V and J ends, which lost 0 bases and 0 bases, there was a span of 9 bases. CDR3 sequence: CASSQEGPSSYNEQFF. The CDR3 DNA reads as TGTGCCAGCAGCCAAGAGGGGCCAAGCTCCTACAATGAGCAGTTCTTC.

A few counts support this clonotype. The genes are TRBV7-2 and TRBJ2-1; TRBD1 matches 8 bases. Unmatched junction bases numbered 5, after V lost 5 bases and J lost 2 bases. Germline CDR1 and CDR2: SGHTA and FQGNSA. CDR3 length: 15 residues. The CDR3 protein is CASSDQGAPYNEQFF. For the CDR3, the DNA is TGTGCCAGCAGCGATCAGGGGGCCCCCTACAATGAGCAGTTCTTC.

About this clonotype itself: One base away lies a much larger clone, so this may be a sequencing read error. The DNA is left out, because the CDR3 cannot be placed on it with certainty; the CDR3 is given as TCRdb lists it. J is TRBJ1-2 and V is TRBV20-1. Germline-derived CDR1 and CDR2 are DFQATT and SNEGSKA (reference sequence). The CDR3 extends over 13 residues, inclusive of both ends. CDR3 sequence: CSSGGDYNCGYTF.